The subject of this entry is one T cell receptor beta chain. What it recognizes is unknown. The source of the sample is a study of beta chain features in type 1 diabetes. Study as a whole: Patients were similar to healthy donors in age and gender (as well as in cell yields).

Every isolated RNA sample was fully reverse transcribed, so sequencing captured expressed TCRB transcripts. Clones were read by immunoSEQ multiplex PCR, and TCRdb kept only the in-frame ones, dropping some. The sample holds about 150,000 clones, around 9% seen once. V trimming: 0 bases; J trimming: 12 bases; junction bases outside the gene matches: 3. Germline V CDR1 and CDR2: SGHRS, YFSETQ. The CDR3 runs to 12 residues. There was one heparinised blood draw per donor, averaging around 120 mL. CD45RO/CCR7/CD25/CD127/CD95/CD27 separated CD4+ naive, central memory, regulatory and stem cell-like memory cells by sorting. Study results and caveats: People with Type 1 diabetes carried modestly yet significantly shorter TCRB CDR3s in all four CD4+ subsets. Amplification by PCR could prefer shorter templates, with the same effect in patients and controls.

The chain uses TRBV5-1 and TRBJ2-1; 7 nucleotides align to TRBD2. Sequenced sample: central memory CD4+ T cells from blood. The origin of this receptor is a woman aged 25 to 45 with type 1 diabetes. The CDR3 sequence: CASSLDPGGQFF. The CDR3 region has the DNA TGCGCCAGCAGCTTGGACCCGGGAGGGCAGTTCTTC.